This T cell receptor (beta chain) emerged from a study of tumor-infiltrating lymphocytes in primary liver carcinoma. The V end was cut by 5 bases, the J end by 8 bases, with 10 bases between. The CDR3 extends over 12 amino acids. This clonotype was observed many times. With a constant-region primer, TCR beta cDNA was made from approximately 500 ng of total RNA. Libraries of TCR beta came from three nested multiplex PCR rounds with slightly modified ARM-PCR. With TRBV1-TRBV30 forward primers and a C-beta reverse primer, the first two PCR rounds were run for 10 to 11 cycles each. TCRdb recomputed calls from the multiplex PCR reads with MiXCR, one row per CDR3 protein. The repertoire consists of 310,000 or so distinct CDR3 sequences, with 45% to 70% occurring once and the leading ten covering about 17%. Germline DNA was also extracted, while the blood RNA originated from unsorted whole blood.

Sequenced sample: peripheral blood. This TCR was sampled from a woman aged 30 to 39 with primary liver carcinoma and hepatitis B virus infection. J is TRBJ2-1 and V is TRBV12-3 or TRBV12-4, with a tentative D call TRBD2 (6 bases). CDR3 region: CASSPPSDEQFF. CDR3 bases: TGTGCCAGCAGTCCCCCTAGCGATGAGCAGTTCTTC.